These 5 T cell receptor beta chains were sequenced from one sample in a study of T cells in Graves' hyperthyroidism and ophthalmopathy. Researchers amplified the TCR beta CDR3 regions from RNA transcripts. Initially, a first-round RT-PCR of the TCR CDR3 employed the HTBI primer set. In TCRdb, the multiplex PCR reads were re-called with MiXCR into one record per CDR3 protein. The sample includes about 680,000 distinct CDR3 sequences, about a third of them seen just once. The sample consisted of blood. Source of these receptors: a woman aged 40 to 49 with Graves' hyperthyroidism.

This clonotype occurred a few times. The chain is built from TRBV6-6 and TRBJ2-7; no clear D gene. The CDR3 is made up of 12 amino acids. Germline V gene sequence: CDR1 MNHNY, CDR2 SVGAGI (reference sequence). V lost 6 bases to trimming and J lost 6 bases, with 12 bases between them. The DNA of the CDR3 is TGTGCCAGCAGCTTTGACATACTCGAGCAGTACTTC. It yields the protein CASSFDILEQYF.

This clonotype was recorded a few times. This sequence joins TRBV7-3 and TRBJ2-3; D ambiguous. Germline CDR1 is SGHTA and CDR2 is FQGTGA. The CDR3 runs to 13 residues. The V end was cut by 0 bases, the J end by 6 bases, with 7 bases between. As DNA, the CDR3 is TGTGCCAGCAGCTTAACATTTGGTGATACGCAGTATTTT. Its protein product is CASSLTFGDTQYF.

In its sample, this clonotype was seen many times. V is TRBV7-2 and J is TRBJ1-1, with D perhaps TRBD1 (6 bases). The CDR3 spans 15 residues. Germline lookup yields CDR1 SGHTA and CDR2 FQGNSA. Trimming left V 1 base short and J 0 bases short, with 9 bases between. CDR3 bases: TGTGCCAGCAGCTTAGAGAGGGGGGTGAACACTGAAGCTTTCTTT. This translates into CASSLERGVNTEAFF.

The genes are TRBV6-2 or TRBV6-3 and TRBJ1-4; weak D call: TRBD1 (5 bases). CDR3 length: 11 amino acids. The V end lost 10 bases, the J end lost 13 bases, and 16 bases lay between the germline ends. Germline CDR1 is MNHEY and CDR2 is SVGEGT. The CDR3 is CATSDGGGLFF. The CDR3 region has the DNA TGTGCCACTTCAGACGGGGGGGGACTGTTTTTT.

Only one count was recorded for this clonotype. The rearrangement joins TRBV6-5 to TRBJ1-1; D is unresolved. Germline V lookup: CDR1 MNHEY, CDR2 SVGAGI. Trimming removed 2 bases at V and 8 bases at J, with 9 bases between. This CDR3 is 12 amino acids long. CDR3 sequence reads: CASSYDGGEAFF. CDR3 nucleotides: TGTGCCAGCAGTTACGATGGTGGGGAAGCTTTCTTT.